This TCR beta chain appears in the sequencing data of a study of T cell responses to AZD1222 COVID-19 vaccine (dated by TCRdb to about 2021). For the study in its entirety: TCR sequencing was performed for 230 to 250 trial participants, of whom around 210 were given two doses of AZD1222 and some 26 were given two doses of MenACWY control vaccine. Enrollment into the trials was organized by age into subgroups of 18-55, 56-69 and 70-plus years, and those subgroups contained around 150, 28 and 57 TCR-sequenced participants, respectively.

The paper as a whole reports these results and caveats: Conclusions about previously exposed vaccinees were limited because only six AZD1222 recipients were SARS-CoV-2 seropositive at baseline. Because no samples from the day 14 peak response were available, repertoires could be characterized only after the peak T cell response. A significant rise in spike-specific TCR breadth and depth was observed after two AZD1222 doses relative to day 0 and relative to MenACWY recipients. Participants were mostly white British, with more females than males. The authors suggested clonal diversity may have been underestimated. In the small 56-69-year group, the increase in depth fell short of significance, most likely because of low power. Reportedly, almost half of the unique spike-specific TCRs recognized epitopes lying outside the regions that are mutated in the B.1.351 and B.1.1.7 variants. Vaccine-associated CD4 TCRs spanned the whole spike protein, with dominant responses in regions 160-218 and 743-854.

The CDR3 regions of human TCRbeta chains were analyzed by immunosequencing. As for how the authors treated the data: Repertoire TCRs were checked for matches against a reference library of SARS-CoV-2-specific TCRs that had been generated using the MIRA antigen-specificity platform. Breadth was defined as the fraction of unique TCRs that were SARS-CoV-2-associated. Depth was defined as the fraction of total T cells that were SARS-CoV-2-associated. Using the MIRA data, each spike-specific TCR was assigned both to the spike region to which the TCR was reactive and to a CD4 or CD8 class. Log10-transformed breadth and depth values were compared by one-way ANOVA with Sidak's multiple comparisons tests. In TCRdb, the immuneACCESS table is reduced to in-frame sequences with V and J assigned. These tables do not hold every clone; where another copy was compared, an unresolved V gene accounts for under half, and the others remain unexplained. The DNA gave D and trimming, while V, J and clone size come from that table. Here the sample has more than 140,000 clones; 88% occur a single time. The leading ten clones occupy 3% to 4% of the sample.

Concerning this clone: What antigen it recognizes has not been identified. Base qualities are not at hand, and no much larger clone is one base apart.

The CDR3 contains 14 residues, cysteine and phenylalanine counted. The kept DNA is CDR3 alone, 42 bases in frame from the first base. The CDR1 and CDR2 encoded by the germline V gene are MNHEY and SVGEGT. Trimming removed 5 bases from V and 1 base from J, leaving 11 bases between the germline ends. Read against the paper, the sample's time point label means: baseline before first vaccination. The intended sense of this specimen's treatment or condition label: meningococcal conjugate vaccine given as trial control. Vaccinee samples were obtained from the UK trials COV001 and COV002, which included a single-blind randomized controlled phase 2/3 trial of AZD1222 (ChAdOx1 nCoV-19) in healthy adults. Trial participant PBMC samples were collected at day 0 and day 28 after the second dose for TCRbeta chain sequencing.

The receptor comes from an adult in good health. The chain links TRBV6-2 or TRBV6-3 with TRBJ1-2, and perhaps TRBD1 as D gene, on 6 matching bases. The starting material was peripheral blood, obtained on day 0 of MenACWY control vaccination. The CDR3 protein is CASSENRVNYGYTF. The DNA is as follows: TGTGCCAGCAGTGAGAACAGGGTTAACTATGGCTACACCTTC.